Given below is one T cell receptor beta chain in context. The sample comes from a study of blood T cell repertoires in COVID-19. The overall study: The origin of the acute and convalescent COVID-19 samples was the United States, Italy and Spain. PBMCs, B-cell-depleted T cells, or T cells provided the cDNA or gDNA that made up the material.

How the authors handled the data: Reference gene primer amplification gave estimated nucleated cell counts. Repertoires were generated with immunoSEQ multiplex PCR, while TCRdb's copy carries only in-frame clones and drops some. That table gives V, J and clone size, and the DNA gave D and trimming. The repertoire consists of fewer than 90,000 clones, with about 87% occurring once and the leading ten covering about 0.51%. CDR3 length: 13 residues. Looked up from germline, CDR1 is MNHEY and CDR2 is SVGAGI. V was pared by 4 bases and J by 5 bases, with 11 bases between. The receptor's source is a man in his sixties with acute or convalescent COVID-19. Sequenced input: peripheral blood. This rearrangement joins TRBV6-5 to TRBJ1-2; no firm D call. CDR3 in DNA: TGTGCCAGCAGTTTAACACATAAATATGGCTACACCTTC. Residues: CASSLTHKYGYTF.